The 20 T cell receptor beta chains reported below all come from one sample, sequenced in a study of blood T cell repertoires in COVID-19 (TCRdb year 2020). The library was generated by the immunoSEQ multiplex PCR assay. Sourced from immuneACCESS, this table was stored by TCRdb with only in-frame sequences that have V and J called. A share of the clones is absent; for the studies checked, an unresolved V gene accounts for under half, and the remainder has no known explanation. A total of 140,000 to 150,000 clones appear in this sample, 87% of them only once. The top ten constitute around 38% of the sample. The sample taken for sequencing was peripheral blood. The source is a man aged 50-59 years who had recovered from COVID-19.

V gene TRBV5-1 combines with J gene TRBJ1-1, with D possibly being TRBD1 (5 bases). The germline CDR1 and CDR2 sequences are SGHRS and YFSETQ. The V end lost 4 bases, the J end lost 1 base, and 8 bases lay between the germline ends. The CDR3 runs 13 residues. The CDR3 sequence: CASSKTENTEAFF. The CDR3 coding sequence is TGCGCCAGCAGCAAGACAGAGAACACTGAAGCTTTCTTT.

This clone was recorded only once. The J gene is TRBJ2-5, the V gene TRBV6-5; D may be TRBD1 (6 bases). V was trimmed by 6 bases and J by 3 bases, leaving 14 bases between them. CDR1 is MNHEY, CDR2 SVGAGI, per germline. This CDR3 region has 14 residues. The CDR3 DNA reads as TGTGCCAGCAGCCGCAGGGGCCGCGAAGAGACCCAGTACTTC. It codes for CASSRRGREETQYF.

The chain uses TRBV6-2 or TRBV6-3 and TRBJ2-4; a possible D gene is TRBD1 (6 bases). This CDR3 region has 15 residues. V was shortened by 5 bases and J by 6 bases, with 17 bases between the two germline ends. The germline V gene has CDR1 MNHEY and CDR2 SVGEGT. In nucleotides, the CDR3 is TGTGCCAGCAGTCTCTTAGGGGGTTTCGGAAACATTCAGTACTTC. Translated, it gives CASSLLGGFGNIQYF.

The chain is built from TRBV3-1 (or the pseudogene TRBV3-2) and TRBJ2-5, with a weak D call TRBD2 (5 bases). Deletions cut 1 base from V and 4 bases from J, with 10 bases between. The CDR3 has 14 residues. From germline, CDR1 is LGHDT and CDR2 YNNKEL (reference sequence). The CDR3 reads CASSQARGRETQYF. In DNA form, the CDR3 reads TGTGCCAGCAGCCAAGCTAGAGGGAGAGAGACCCAGTACTTC.

This clone appeared a single time. The chain uses TRBV6-5 and TRBJ2-7, with TRBD1 matching 7 bases. CDR1 MNHEY and CDR2 SVGAGI come from the germline V gene. The CDR3 spans 14 residues. V lost 6 bases to trimming and J lost 2 bases; unmatched junction nucleotides: 7. CDR3 nucleotide sequence: TGTGCCAGCAGGGCCACAGGGGACCCCTACGAGCAGTACTTC. It is translated as CASRATGDPYEQYF.

Only one count was recorded for this clone. This chain uses TRBV27 with TRBJ1-1, with 10 bases that match TRBD1. The germline V gene has CDR1 MNHEY and CDR2 SMNVEV (reference sequence). The CDR3 is 14 amino acids. Losses at the gene ends were 7 bases for V and 4 bases for J; bases not matched to a gene: 6. CDR3 residues: CASNRRQGATEAFF. DNA of the CDR3: TGTGCCAGCAATCGTCGACAGGGGGCCACTGAAGCTTTCTTT.

This chain joins TRBV7-9 and TRBJ2-3, with unresolved D. This CDR3 is built from 15 residues. Germline lookup yields CDR1 SEHNR and CDR2 FQNEAQ (reference sequence). The V and J ends lost 3 bases and 0 bases respectively, with 10 bases between them. CDR3 sequence (DNA): TGTGCCAGCAGCTTTTTACAGCCAAGCACAGATACGCAGTATTTT. Translation gives CASSFLQPSTDTQYF.

The chain carries TRBV7-2 and TRBJ1-3; D unclear. With 5 bases removed from V and 0 bases from J, the gap between germline ends came to 14 bases. CDR1 is SGHTA and CDR2 is FQGNSA in the germline V gene. CDR3 length: 16 amino acids. CDR3 in amino acids: CASSPGQADSGNTIYF. The CDR3 nucleotides read TGTGCCAGCAGCCCCGGCCAGGCCGACTCTGGAAACACCATATATTTT.

CDR3 coding DNA: TGCAGCGTTGGACAGGGGGCTGGCTACACCTTC. This sequence encodes CSVGQGAGYTF. This chain joins TRBV29-1 and TRBJ1-2; 10 bases align to TRBD1. CDR1 and CDR2 (germline): SQVTM, ANQGSEA. Trimming removed 4 bases from V and 7 bases from J; junction bases left unmatched: 0. The CDR3 has 11 amino acids.

This clone was counted only a few times. The V call is TRBV9, the J call TRBJ2-2; D unresolved. This CDR3 spans 13 amino acids. V shed 3 bases and J shed 8 bases, with 11 bases lying between them. Germline CDR1 is SGDLS and CDR2 is YYNGEE. The DNA for the CDR3 is TGTGCCAGCAGCGCTACCCCCTCTGGGGAGCTGTTTTTT. Translation gives CASSATPSGELFF.

The chain joins TRBV6-2 or TRBV6-3 to TRBJ1-2; 9 bases are shared with TRBD1. V lost 4 bases, J lost 2 bases, and 8 bases stayed unmatched. This CDR3 region has 16 residues. CDR1 MNHEY and CDR2 SVGEGT come from the germline V gene. The CDR3 reads CASSFLSGTGNYGYTF. CDR3 nucleotide sequence: TGTGCCAGCAGTTTCCTGTCCGGGACAGGGAACTATGGCTACACCTTC.

The chain employs TRBV3-1 (or the pseudogene TRBV3-2) and TRBJ2-5; 9 bases align to TRBD2. The V gene's germline CDR1 is LGHDT and CDR2 YNNKEL (reference sequence). Trimming cost V 3 bases and J 3 bases; bases outside gene matches: 8. The CDR3 is 16 amino acids. The CDR3 is CASSQYSGGTKETQYF. The CDR3 bases are TGTGCCAGCAGCCAGTACAGCGGGGGGACCAAAGAGACCCAGTACTTC.

The chain employs TRBV6-2 or TRBV6-3 and TRBJ1-1; no definite D call. CDR1 and CDR2 from the germline V gene are MNHEY and SVGEGT. V shed 4 bases and J shed 6 bases, with 12 bases lying between them. This CDR3 region has 13 residues. The CDR3 here is CASSCEVCAEAFF. The CDR3 coding sequence is TGTGCCAGCAGTTGTGAAGTGTGCGCTGAAGCTTTCTTT.

This chain joins TRBV5-8 and TRBJ2-1, with 10 bases identical to TRBD2. The CDR3 sequence is 14 residues long. The ends lost 4 bases at V and 8 bases at J; junction bases unmatched: 6. Germline CDR1 reads SGHTS; CDR2 reads YDEGEE. CDR3 protein: CASSKGLALDEQFF. In DNA, the CDR3 is TGTGCCAGCAGCAAGGGACTAGCGTTAGATGAGCAGTTCTTC.

This chain's CDR3 is CASSSRWGLTDTQYF. CDR3 DNA sequence: TGTGCCAGCAGCTCCCGTTGGGGACTCACAGATACGCAGTATTTT. The gene calls are TRBV7-2 and TRBJ2-3, with D perhaps matching TRBD2 (6 bases). This CDR3 region has 15 residues. Between the trimmed V and J ends, which lost 4 bases and 2 bases, there was a span of 13 bases. The germline gives CDR1 SGHTA, CDR2 FQGNSA.

The chain carries TRBV5-1 and TRBJ2-1; TRBD2 matches 12 bases. Unmatched junction bases numbered 2, after V lost 1 base and J lost 0 bases. The V gene's germline CDR1 is SGHRS and CDR2 YFSETQ. There are 17 residues in the CDR3. The CDR3: CASSLTSGGPSYNEQFF. The CDR3 bases are TGCGCCAGCAGCTTGACTAGCGGGGGGCCCTCCTACAATGAGCAGTTCTTC.

The chain employs TRBV6-5 and TRBJ2-7; 7 bases align to TRBD1. CDR3 length equals 15 residues. Germline lookup yields CDR1 MNHEY and CDR2 SVGAGI. Trimming took 4 bases from V and 2 from J; bases not matched to a gene: 8. CDR3 DNA: TGTGCCAGCAGTTCGTGGGACAGCCAAGCCTACGAGCAGTACTTC. Translating gives CASSSWDSQAYEQYF.

The V gene is TRBV6-5, the J gene TRBJ2-7, with unresolved D. The germline V gene encodes CDR1 MNHEY and CDR2 SVGAGI. The V and J ends lost 5 bases and 0 bases respectively, with 5 bases between them. The CDR3 is 12 residues long. The CDR3 is CASSPSSYEQYF. DNA of the CDR3: TGTGCCAGCAGTCCGAGCTCCTACGAGCAGTACTTC.

The chain joins TRBV14 to TRBJ2-7; 7 nucleotides align to TRBD1. V was pared by 4 bases and J by 3 bases, with 12 bases of the junction left unmatched. The germline gives CDR1 SGHDN, CDR2 FVKESK. The CDR3 spans 16 residues. The CDR3 is CASSLQFGRGNYEQYF. In DNA form, the CDR3 reads TGTGCCAGCAGCCTTCAATTTGGCAGGGGGAACTACGAGCAGTACTTC.

V is TRBV27 and J is TRBJ2-7; D may be TRBD1 (5 bases). Trimming removed 0 bases at V and 3 bases at J, with 9 bases between. Germline V CDR1 and CDR2: MNHEY, SMNVEV (reference sequence). The CDR3 covers 14 residues. CDR3 loop: CASSLSGRDYEQYF. CDR3 coding DNA: TGTGCCAGCAGTTTATCGGGCAGGGACTACGAGCAGTACTTC.